This T cell receptor beta chain was sequenced in a study of blood T cells in healthy people across ages. Overall study findings and caveats: Long-lived donors exceeded aged donors in naive CD4+ cells and diversity. Correlation between TCR beta diversity and naive T cell percentage was strong.

A sample-barcoded 5' primer and a J-beta primer mix were used in a second PCR of about 7 to 11 cycles. Each of the cDNA molecules was tagged by a template-switch adaptor with 12 random nucleotides. MiXCR, run by TCRdb on the 5' RACE reads, gives a single entry per CDR3 protein. Of almost 300,000 distinct CDR3 sequences listed, around 29% are singletons. V lost 3 bases to trimming and J lost 5 bases; unmatched junction nucleotides: 6. Germline V lookup: CDR1 SQVTM, CDR2 ANQGSEA. This CDR3 contains 13 residues. Samples had at least 7 million PBMCs isolated from them. As to this clonotype: The antigen is undetermined.

What was sequenced was blood. The source is an older woman in good health. The J gene is TRBJ2-7, the V gene TRBV29-1; 8 nucleotides agree with TRBD1. CDR3 bases: TGCAGCGTTGAGACAGGGGTGCGCGACGAGCAGTACTTC. This codes for CSVETGVRDEQYF.